Detailed here is one TCR beta chain. The antigen remains undetermined. Compared with germline, one end of the junction differs, possibly owing to a read error. This entry is derived from a study of blood T cells in healthy people across ages. Study-level results: Shifts in expanded clonotypes may have been confounded by donor CMV status, which was unknown. Fewer expanded clones and more diversity marked long-lived versus aged donors. Conclusively comparing naive with antigen-experienced cells was impossible with unsorted PBMCs.

Germline V gives CDR1 DFQATT, CDR2 SNEGSKA (reference sequence). The CDR3 sequence is 15 residues long. It was with a sample-barcoded 5' primer and a J-beta primer mix that a second PCR of roughly 7 to 12 cycles was run. The template-switch adaptor, which had 12 random nucleotides, put a tag on each cDNA molecule. TCRdb analysed the 5' RACE reads with MiXCR anew, one entry per CDR3 protein. Among 1.5 million to 2 million distinct CDR3 sequences listed, roughly 49% were seen once. This receptor was taken from a woman aged 35 to 49 in good health. The V call is TRBV20-1, the J call TRBJ2-5, with D perhaps given as TRBD1 or TRBD2 (5 bases each). Sequenced input: blood. CDR3 nucleotide sequence: TGCAGTGATAGAGATCAGGGACGGCAAGGCGGGACCCAGTACTTC. Protein: CSDRDQGRQGGTQYF.